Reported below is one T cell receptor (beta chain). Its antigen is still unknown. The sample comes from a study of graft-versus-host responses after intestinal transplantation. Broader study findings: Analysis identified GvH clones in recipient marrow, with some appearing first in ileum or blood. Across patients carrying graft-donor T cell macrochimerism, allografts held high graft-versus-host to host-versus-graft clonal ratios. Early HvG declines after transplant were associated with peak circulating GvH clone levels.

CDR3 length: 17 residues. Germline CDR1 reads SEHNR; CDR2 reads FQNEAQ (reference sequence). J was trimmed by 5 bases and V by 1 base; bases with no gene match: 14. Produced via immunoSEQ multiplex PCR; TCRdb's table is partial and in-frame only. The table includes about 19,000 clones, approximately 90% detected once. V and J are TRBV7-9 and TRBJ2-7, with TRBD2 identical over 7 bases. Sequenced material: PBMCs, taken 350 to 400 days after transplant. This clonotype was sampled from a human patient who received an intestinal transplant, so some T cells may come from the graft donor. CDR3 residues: CASSLDQGSGISDEQYF. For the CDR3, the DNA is TGTGCCAGCAGCTTAGATCAGGGCAGCGGGATCTCGGACGAGCAGTACTTC.